Ten or more counts support the clone carrying this TCR beta chain. Its antigen remains unidentified. Lacking the conserved final phenylalanine or tryptophan, this CDR3 likely reflects a read error. The DNA is left out, because the CDR3 cannot be placed on it with certainty; the CDR3 is given as TCRdb lists it. These data originate in a study of T-cell reconstitution after alpha-beta-depleted transplantation in children. Unique molecular identifiers featured in how the TCRbeta library was prepared. TCRdb independently ran MiXCR on the PCR reads; one entry per CDR3 protein. The repertoire consists of about 590,000 distinct CDR3 sequences, with under 15% occurring once and the leading ten covering over 2%. The CDR3 comprises 9 residues, both ends counted. The germline V gene has CDR1 SQVTM and CDR2 ANQGSEA. Study-wide results and caveats: Several hundred expanded graft clones reportedly supplied alpha-beta T cells about two months after transplant. The authors attributed T-cell counts and diversity one year after transplant mostly to newly produced T cells.

This clonotype originated in a male patient between 5 and 17 years old who had a stem cell transplant for acute myeloid leukemia, so the T cells may come from the graft donor. The chain couples TRBV29-1 to TRBJ2-5; the table's D call, TRBD1, has no DNA check behind it. This sample comprised PBMCs, mostly from graft donor cells, obtained 360 days after TCRalphabeta/CD19-depleted stem cell transplant. The CDR3 is CSVNMNPLL.